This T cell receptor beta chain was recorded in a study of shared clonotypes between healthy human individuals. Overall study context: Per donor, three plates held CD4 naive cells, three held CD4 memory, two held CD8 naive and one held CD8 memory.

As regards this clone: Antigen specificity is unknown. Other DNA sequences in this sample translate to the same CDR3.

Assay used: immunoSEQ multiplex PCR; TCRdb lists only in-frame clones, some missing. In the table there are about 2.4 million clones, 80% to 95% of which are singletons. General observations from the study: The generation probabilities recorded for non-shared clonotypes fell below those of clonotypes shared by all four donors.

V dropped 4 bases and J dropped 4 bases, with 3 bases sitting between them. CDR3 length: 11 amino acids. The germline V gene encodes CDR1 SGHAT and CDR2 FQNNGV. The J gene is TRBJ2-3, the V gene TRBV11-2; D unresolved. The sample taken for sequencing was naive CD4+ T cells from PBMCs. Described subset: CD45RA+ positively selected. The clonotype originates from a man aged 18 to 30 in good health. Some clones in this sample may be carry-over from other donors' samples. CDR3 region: CASSSPDTQYF. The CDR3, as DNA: TGTGCCAGCAGCTCGCCAGATACGCAGTATTTT.